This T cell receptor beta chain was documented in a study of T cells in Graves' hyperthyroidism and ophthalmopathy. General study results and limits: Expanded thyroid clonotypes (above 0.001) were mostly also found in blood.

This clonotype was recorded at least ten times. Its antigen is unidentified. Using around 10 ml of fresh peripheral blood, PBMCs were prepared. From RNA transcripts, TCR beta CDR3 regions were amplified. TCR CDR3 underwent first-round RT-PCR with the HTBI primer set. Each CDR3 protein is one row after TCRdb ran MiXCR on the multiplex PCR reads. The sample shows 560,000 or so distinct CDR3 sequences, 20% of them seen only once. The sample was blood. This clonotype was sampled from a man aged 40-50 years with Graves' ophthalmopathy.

CDR3 protein: CASSAAGSYEQYF. As DNA, the CDR3 is TGTGCCAGCAGCGCCGCGGGGTCCTACGAGCAGTACTTC. This chain connects TRBV9 to TRBJ2-7; D perhaps matches TRBD2 (6 bases). The CDR3 loop spans 13 amino acids. The germline CDR1 and CDR2 sequences are SGDLS and YYNGEE. The V gene lost 3 bases and the J gene lost 1 base, with 8 bases spanning the gap.